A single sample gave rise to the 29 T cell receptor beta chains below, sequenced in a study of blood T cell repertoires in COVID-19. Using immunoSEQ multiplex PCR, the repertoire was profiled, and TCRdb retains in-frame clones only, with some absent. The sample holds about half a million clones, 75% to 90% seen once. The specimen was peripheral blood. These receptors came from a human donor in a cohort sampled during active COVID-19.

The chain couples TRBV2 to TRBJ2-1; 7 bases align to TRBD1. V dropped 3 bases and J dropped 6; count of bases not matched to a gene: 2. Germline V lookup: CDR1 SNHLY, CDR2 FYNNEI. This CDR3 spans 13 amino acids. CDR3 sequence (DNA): TGTGCCAGCAGTGACGACAGGGCCAATGAGCAGTTCTTC. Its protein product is CASSDDRANEQFF.

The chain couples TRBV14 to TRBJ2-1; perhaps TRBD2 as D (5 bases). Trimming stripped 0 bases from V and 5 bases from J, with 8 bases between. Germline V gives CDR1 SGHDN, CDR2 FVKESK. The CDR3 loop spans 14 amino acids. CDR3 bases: TGTGCCAGCAGCCAAGATCTGCGGGACAATGAGCAGTTCTTC. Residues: CASSQDLRDNEQFF.

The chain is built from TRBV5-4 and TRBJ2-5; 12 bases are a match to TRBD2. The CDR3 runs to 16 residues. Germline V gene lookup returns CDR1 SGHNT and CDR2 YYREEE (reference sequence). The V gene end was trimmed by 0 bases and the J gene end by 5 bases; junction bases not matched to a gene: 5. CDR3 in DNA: TGTGCCAGCAGCTTGGCGCCTAGCGGGAGGGTGGAGACCCAGTACTTC. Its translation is CASSLAPSGRVETQYF.

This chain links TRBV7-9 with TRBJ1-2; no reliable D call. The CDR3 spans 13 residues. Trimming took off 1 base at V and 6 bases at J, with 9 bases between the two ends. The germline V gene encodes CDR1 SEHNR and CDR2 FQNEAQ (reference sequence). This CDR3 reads CASSLGVLDGYTF. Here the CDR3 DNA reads TGTGCCAGCAGCTTAGGAGTTCTCGATGGCTACACCTTC.

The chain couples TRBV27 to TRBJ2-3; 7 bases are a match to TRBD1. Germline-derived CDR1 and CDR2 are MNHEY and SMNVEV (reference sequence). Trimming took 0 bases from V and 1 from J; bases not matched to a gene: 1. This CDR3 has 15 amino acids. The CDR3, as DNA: TGTGCCAGCAGTTTATCCGGACAGGGCACAGATACGCAGTATTTT. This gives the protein CASSLSGQGTDTQYF.

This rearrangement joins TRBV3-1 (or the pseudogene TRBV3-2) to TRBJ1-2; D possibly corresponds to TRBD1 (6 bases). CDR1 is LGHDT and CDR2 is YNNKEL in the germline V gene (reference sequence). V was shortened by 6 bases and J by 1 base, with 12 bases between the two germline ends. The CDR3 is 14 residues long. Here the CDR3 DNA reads TGTGCCAGCAGACCACAGGGTGGTAACTATGGCTACACCTTC. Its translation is CASRPQGGNYGYTF.

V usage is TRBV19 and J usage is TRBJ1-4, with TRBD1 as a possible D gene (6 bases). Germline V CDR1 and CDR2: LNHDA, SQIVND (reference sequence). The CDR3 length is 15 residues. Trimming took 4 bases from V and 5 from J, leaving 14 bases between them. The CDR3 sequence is CASSTRTDGNEKLFF. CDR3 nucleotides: TGTGCCAGTAGTACCCGGACAGACGGGAATGAAAAACTGTTTTTT.

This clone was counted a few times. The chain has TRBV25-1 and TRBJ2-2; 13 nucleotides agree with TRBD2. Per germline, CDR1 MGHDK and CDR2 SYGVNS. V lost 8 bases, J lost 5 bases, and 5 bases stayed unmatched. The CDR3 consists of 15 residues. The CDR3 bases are TGTGCCAGCGGGGGACTAGCGGGATCGACCGGGGAGCTGTTTTTT. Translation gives CASGGLAGSTGELFF.

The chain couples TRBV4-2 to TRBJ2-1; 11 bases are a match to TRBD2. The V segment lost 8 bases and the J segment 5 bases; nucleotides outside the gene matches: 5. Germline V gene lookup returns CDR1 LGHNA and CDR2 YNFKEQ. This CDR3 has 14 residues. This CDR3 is CASSLAGGNNEQFF. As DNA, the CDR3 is TGTGCCAGCTCTCTAGCGGGAGGTAACAATGAGCAGTTCTTC.

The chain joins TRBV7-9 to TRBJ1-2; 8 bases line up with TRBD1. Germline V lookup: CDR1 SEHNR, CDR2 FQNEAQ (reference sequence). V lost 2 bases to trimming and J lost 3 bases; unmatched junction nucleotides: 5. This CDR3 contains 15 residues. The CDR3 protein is CASSLRQGADYGYTF. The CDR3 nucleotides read TGTGCCAGCAGCTTAAGGCAGGGGGCCGACTATGGCTACACCTTC. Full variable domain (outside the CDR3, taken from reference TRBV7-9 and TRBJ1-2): DTGVSQNPRHKITKRGQNVTFRCDPISEHNRLYWYRQTLGQGPEFLTYFQNEAQLEKSRLLSDRFSAERPKGSFSTLEIQRTEQGDSAMYLCASSLRQGADYGYTFGSGTRLTVV.

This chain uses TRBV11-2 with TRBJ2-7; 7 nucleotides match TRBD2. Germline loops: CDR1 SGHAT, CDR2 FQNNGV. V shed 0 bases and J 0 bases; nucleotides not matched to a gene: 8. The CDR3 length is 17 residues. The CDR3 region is CASSLEGASGPSYEQYF. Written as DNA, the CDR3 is TGTGCCAGCAGCTTAGAAGGGGCTAGCGGTCCCTCCTACGAGCAGTACTTC.

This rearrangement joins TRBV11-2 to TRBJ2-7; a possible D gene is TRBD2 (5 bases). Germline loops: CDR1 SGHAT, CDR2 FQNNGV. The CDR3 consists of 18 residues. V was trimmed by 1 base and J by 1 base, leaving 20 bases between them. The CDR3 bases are TGTGCCAGCAGCTTAGGCCCAATTTCGGAGGCCCCATCCTACGAGCAGTACTTC. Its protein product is CASSLGPISEAPSYEQYF.

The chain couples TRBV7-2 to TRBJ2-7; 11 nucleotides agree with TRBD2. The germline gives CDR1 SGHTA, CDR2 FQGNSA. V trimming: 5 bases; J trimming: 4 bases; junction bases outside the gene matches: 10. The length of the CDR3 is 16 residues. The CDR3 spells CASSPGTSGLLYEQYF. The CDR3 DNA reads TGTGCCAGCAGCCCCGGGACTAGCGGCCTCCTGTACGAGCAGTACTTC.

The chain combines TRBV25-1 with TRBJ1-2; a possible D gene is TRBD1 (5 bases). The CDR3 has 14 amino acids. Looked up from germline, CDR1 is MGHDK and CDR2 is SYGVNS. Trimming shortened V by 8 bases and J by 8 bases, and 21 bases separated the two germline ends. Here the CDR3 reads CASQLGGGIGGYTF. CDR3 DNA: TGTGCCAGCCAGCTCGGGGGTGGGATCGGCGGCTACACCTTC.

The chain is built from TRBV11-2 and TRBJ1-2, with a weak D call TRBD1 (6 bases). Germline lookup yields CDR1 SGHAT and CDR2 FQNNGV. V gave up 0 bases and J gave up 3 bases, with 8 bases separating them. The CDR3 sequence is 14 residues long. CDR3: CASSLEGGYYGYTF. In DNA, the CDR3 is TGTGCCAGCAGCTTAGAAGGGGGTTACTATGGCTACACCTTC.

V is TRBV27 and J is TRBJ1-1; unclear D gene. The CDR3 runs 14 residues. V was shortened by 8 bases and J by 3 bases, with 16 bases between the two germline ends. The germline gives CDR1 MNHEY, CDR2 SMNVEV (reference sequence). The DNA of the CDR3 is TGTGCCAGCCAACTACGAGGGTATGACACTGAAGCTTTCTTT. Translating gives CASQLRGYDTEAFF.

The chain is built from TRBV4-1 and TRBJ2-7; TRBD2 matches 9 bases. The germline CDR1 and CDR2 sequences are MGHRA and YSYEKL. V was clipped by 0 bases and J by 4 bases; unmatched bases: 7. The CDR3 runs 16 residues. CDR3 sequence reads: CASSQDSSGNWYEQYF. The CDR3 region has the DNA TGCGCCAGCAGCCAAGATTCTAGCGGGAATTGGTACGAGCAGTACTTC.

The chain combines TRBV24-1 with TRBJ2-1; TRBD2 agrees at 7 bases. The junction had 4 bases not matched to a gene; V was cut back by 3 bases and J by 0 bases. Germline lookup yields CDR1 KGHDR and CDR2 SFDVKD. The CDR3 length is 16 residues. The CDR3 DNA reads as TGTGCCACCAGTGATGCTCTAGCGGCCTCCTACAATGAGCAGTTCTTC. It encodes CATSDALAASYNEQFF.

The CDR3 nucleotides read TGTGCCAGTAGTACTCGACAGGGAGCGGCTAACTATGGCTACACCTTC. As protein: CASSTRQGAANYGYTF. The genes are TRBV19 and TRBJ1-2; TRBD1 matches at 7 bases. CDR1 and CDR2 (germline): LNHDA, SQIVND (reference sequence). The trim removed 4 bases at V and 0 bases at J, leaving 8 bases unmatched. The CDR3 spans 16 residues.

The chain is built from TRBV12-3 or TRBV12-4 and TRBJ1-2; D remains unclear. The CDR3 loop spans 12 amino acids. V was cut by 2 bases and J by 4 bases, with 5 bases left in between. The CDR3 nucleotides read TGTGCCAGCAGTTTATCCTTCTATGGCTACACCTTC. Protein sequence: CASSLSFYGYTF.

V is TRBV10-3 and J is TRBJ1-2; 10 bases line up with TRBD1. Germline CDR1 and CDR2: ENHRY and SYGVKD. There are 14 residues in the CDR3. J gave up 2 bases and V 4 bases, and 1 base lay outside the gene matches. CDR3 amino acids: CAISGQGANYGYTF. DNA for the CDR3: TGTGCCATCAGTGGACAGGGGGCCAACTATGGCTACACCTTC.

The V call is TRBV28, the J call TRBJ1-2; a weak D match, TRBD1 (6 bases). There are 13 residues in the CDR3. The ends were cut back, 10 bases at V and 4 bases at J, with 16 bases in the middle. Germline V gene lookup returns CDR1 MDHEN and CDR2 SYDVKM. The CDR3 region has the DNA TGTGCCACTGGGACACGCGGGCCCTATGGCTACACCTTC. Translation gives CATGTRGPYGYTF.

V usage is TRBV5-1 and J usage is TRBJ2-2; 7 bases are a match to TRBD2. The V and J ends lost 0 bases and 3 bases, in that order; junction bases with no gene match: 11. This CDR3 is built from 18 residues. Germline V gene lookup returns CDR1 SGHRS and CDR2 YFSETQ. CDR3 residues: CASSLGREPPPDTGELFF. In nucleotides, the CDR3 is TGCGCCAGCAGCTTGGGGCGGGAGCCCCCACCCGACACCGGGGAGCTGTTTTTT.

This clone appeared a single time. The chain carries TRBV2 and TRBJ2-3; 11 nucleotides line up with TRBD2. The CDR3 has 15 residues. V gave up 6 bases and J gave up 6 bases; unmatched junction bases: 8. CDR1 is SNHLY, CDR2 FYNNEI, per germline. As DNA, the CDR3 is TGTGCCAGCAGATTGACTAGCGGGATGTTTGATACGCAGTATTTT. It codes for CASRLTSGMFDTQYF.

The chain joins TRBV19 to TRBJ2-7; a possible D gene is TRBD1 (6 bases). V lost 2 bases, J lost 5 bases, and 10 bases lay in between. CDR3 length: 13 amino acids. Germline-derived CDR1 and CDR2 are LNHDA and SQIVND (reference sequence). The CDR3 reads CASSILQGNEQYF. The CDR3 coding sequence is TGTGCCAGTAGTATACTACAGGGTAACGAGCAGTACTTC.

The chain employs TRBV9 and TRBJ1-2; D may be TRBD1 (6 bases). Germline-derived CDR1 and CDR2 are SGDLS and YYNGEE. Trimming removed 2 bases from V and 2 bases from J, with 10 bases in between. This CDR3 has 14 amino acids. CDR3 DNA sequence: TGTGCCAGCAGCGTGGCAGGGGCAAACTATGGCTACACCTTC. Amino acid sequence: CASSVAGANYGYTF.

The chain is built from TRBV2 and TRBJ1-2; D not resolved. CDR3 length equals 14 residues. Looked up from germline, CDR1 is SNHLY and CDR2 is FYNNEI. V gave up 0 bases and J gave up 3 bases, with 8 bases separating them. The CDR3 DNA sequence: TGTGCCAGCAGTGAAGCGGCGGACTACTATGGCTACACCTTC. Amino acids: CASSEAADYYGYTF. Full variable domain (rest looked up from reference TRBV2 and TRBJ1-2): EPEVTQTPSHQVTQMGQEVILRCVPISNHLYFYWYRQILGQKVEFLVSFYNNEISEKSEIFDDQFSVERPDGSNFTLKIRSTKLEDSAMYFCASSEAADYYGYTFGSGTRLTVV.

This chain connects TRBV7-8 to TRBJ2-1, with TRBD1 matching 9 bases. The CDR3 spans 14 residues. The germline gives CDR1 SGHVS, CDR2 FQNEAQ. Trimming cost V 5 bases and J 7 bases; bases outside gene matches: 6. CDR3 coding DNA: TGTGCCAGCAGCCTACAGGGGGCATATAATGAGCAGTTCTTC. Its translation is CASSLQGAYNEQFF.

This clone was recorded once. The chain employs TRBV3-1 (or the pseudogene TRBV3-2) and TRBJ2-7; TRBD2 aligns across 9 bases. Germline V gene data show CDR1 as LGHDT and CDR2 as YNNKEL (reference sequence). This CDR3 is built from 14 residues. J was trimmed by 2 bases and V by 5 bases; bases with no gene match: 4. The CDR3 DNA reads TGTGCCAGCAGCACTCGACTAGCGGCCTACGAGCAGTACTTC. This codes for CASSTRLAAYEQYF.